The clone carrying this T cell receptor (beta chain) showed up many times. No antigen is known for it. TCRdb analysed the PCR reads with MiXCR anew, one entry per CDR3 protein. Of about 640,000 distinct CDR3 sequences listed, 20% are singletons. This sample stems from a study of molecular identifiers for immune sequencing clone quantification. Study findings and constraints: A shared barcode on identical TCR molecules could lead to underestimated sizes for highly expanded clones.

The source material was naive CD8+ T cells from blood, with Jurkat cell RNA spiked in. Sample subset: FACS-sorted CD8+CD4-CCR7+CD45RA+ naive T cells. This sequence originates from a human donor in good health. Some libraries in this study had Jurkat cell RNA spiked in.

CDR3 loop: CSVEDHGSSYEQYF. CDR3 sequence (DNA): TGCAGCGTTGAAGATCACGGGAGCTCCTACGAGCAGTACTTC. This chain connects TRBV29-1 to TRBJ2-7; a weak D match, TRBD2 (6 bases). Trimming took off 0 bases at V and 0 bases at J, with 9 bases between the two ends. The germline CDR1 and CDR2 sequences are SQVTM and ANQGSEA. There are 14 residues in the CDR3.